The 32 T cell receptor beta chains below all came from one sample that was sequenced in a study of CD8+ T cells in alopecia areata. RNA, once extracted, was reverse transcribed into cDNA for use as the sequencing template. Assay: immunoSEQ multiplex PCR; the TCRdb copy retains only in-frame clones and omits some. The repertoire holds more than 150,000 clones, with 45% to 75% as singletons. The treatment: oral pan-JAK inhibitor, 5-10 mg twice daily. This sample comprised CD4+ T cells sorted from blood, obtained at week 4, from a patient treated with tofacitinib. The origin of the receptors is a human donor with alopecia areata.

This clone appeared once. J is TRBJ2-3 and V is TRBV5-1, with 10 bases aligning to TRBD2. J lost 4 bases, V lost 10 bases, and 9 bases had no gene match. The CDR3 is 14 amino acids. Germline-derived CDR1 and CDR2 are SGHRS and YFSETQ. Here the CDR3 DNA reads TGCGCCTCTAGGAGCGGGGGGGCGTCAGATACGCAGTATTTT. This encodes CASRSGGASDTQYF.

This clone has a single count. The chain joins TRBV27 to TRBJ2-3; D gene unclear. There are 14 residues in the CDR3. Per the germline V gene, CDR1 is MNHEY and CDR2 is SMNVEV (reference sequence). Trimming left V 4 bases short and J 6 bases short, with 14 bases between. The CDR3 DNA is TGTGCCAGCAGTTGGACGGCCTTGTCGGATACGCAGTATTTT. Protein sequence: CASSWTALSDTQYF.

V and J are TRBV5-6 and TRBJ2-7; TRBD1 aligns across 11 bases. This CDR3 spans 15 amino acids. Germline values: CDR1 SGHDT, CDR2 YYEEEE. Germline trimming cut 4 bases from V and 4 bases from J; bases unmatched to any gene: 7. The CDR3, as DNA: TGTGCCAGCAGCCCGACGGGACAGGGGGAATACGAGCAGTACTTC. Its protein is CASSPTGQGEYEQYF.

This chain links TRBV5-6 with TRBJ1-1, with D maybe TRBD1 (5 bases). Germline V lookup: CDR1 SGHDT, CDR2 YYEEEE. Trimming took off 0 bases at V and 1 base at J, with 10 bases between the two ends. The CDR3 contains 15 residues. The CDR3 protein is CASSLVGRPNTEAFF. The CDR3 region has the DNA TGTGCCAGCAGCTTGGTGGGACGGCCGAACACTGAAGCTTTCTTT. Together with reference TRBV5-6 and TRBJ1-1, the CDR3 gives the full variable domain: DAGVTQSPTHLIKTRGQQVTLRCSPKSGHDTVSWYQQALGQGPQFIFQYYEEEERQRGNFPDRFSGHQFPNYSSELNVNALLLGDSALYLCASSLVGRPNTEAFFGQGTRLTVV.

The chain couples TRBV7-2 to TRBJ2-4, with 8 bases identical to TRBD1. CDR3 size: 13 residues. The V gene's germline CDR1 is SGHTA and CDR2 FQGNSA. V lost 3 bases to trimming and J lost 5 bases; unmatched junction nucleotides: 0. The CDR3 loop reads CASSLGQENIQYF. Here the CDR3 DNA reads TGTGCCAGCAGCTTGGGACAGGAAAACATTCAGTACTTC.

The V gene is TRBV5-6, the J gene TRBJ1-1; D is undetermined. V shed 4 bases and J shed 7 bases, with 14 bases lying between them. Germline CDR1 and CDR2: SGHDT and YYEEEE. The CDR3 runs to 13 residues. The CDR3 reads CASSLLGRGEAFF. CDR3 bases: TGTGCCAGCAGCCTCCTTGGTCGCGGTGAAGCTTTCTTT.

V usage is TRBV7-9 and J usage is TRBJ2-5; 7 nucleotides align to TRBD2. This CDR3 is 15 amino acids long. J lost 5 bases, V lost 1 base, and 7 bases had no gene match. Per germline, CDR1 SEHNR and CDR2 FQNEAQ (reference sequence). The CDR3 sequence is CASSLGTSGMETQYF. The CDR3, as DNA: TGTGCCAGCAGCTTAGGGACTAGTGGTATGGAGACCCAGTACTTC.

V is TRBV28 and J is TRBJ2-2; 8 nucleotides agree with TRBD1. The CDR3 contains 16 residues. Germline lookup yields CDR1 MDHEN and CDR2 SYDVKM. The V and J ends lost 6 bases and 1 base, in that order; junction bases with no gene match: 7. CDR3 protein: CASRYSGTGNTGELFF. CDR3 bases: TGTGCCAGCAGATATTCCGGGACAGGGAACACCGGGGAGCTGTTTTTT.

The rearrangement links TRBV7-2 to TRBJ1-1; TRBD1 aligns across 7 bases. CDR1 is SGHTA and CDR2 is FQGNSA in the germline V gene. The junction had 1 base not matched to a gene; V was cut back by 3 bases and J by 0 bases. The CDR3 is 14 residues long. CDR3 DNA sequence: TGTGCCAGCAGCTTGGGGACAGTGAACACTGAAGCTTTCTTT. This codes for CASSLGTVNTEAFF.

The V gene is TRBV29-1, the J gene TRBJ2-5; D remains unclear. The germline V and J ends were trimmed by 4 bases and 5 bases, with 14 bases remaining between them. The CDR3 is 13 residues long. Per the germline V gene, CDR1 is SQVTM and CDR2 is ANQGSEA. CDR3 protein: CSVVTQVGETQYF. The CDR3 nucleotides read TGCAGCGTTGTGACGCAGGTGGGGGAGACCCAGTACTTC. The full variable domain, with the rest looked up from reference TRBV29-1 and TRBJ2-5, is SAVISQKPSRDICQRGTSLTIQCQVDSQVTMMFWYRQQPGQSLTLIATANQGSEATYESGFVIDKFPISRPNLTFSTLTVSNMSPEDSSIYLCSVVTQVGETQYFGPGTRLLVL.

The CDR3 DNA sequence: TGTGCCAGCAGTTCTACCCGTTACGAGCAGTACTTC. It encodes CASSSTRYEQYF. This sequence joins TRBV28 and TRBJ2-7, with D uncertain. This CDR3 comprises 12 residues. Germline CDR1 reads MDHEN; CDR2 reads SYDVKM. V shed 4 bases and J shed 4 bases, with 8 bases lying between them.

The table lists this clone with a few counts. V usage is TRBV5-6 and J usage is TRBJ1-2; D uncertain. The CDR3 runs to 18 residues. Deletions cut 1 base from V and 4 bases from J, with 23 bases between. Germline assignment: CDR1 SGHDT and CDR2 YYEEEE. The CDR3 loop reads CASSLLGVKPPSGYGYTF. DNA of the CDR3: TGTGCCAGCAGCTTGCTCGGCGTTAAACCCCCCTCGGGCTATGGCTACACCTTC. The full variable domain, rest sourced from reference TRBV5-6 and TRBJ1-2, is DAGVTQSPTHLIKTRGQQVTLRCSPKSGHDTVSWYQQALGQGPQFIFQYYEEEERQRGNFPDRFSGHQFPNYSSELNVNALLLGDSALYLCASSLLGVKPPSGYGYTFGSGTRLTVV.

The sample holds one count of this clone. This chain joins TRBV9 and TRBJ2-2, with D perhaps TRBD2 (6 bases). Germline values: CDR1 SGDLS, CDR2 YYNGEE. Trimming pared 2 bases from V and 5 bases from J, leaving 16 bases between. The CDR3 contains 16 residues. The CDR3 loop is CASSVAEGRRTGELFF. CDR3 nucleotide sequence: TGTGCCAGCAGCGTTGCCGAGGGGAGGAGGACCGGGGAGCTGTTTTTT.

The rearrangement uses TRBV28 and TRBJ2-4, with D possibly matching TRBD1 (6 bases). This CDR3 is 15 amino acids long. The V end lost 4 bases, the J end lost 15 bases, and 25 bases lay between the germline ends. The germline V gene has CDR1 MDHEN and CDR2 SYDVKM. The CDR3, as DNA: TGTGCCAGCAGTTCCCCCGGGACAAGGCCCCCCTTTCGGTACTTC. The encoded protein is CASSSPGTRPPFRYF.

The chain uses TRBV5-1 and TRBJ2-1; D may match TRBD1 or TRBD2 (5 bases each). CDR3 length: 14 amino acids. Germline assignment: CDR1 SGHRS and CDR2 YFSETQ. Trimming took off 5 bases at V and 2 bases at J, with 11 bases between the two ends. The CDR3 sequence is CASSRGDPYNEQFF. The CDR3 DNA is TGCGCCAGCAGTAGAGGGGACCCCTACAATGAGCAGTTCTTC.

This clone was detected only a few times. The V and J genes are TRBV28 and TRBJ1-3, with D unclear. Germline values: CDR1 MDHEN, CDR2 SYDVKM. Trimming pared 6 bases from V and 4 bases from J, leaving 4 bases between. This CDR3 region has 11 residues. CDR3 in DNA: TGTGCCAGCAGCCCGGGAAACACCATATATTTT. Residues: CASSPGNTIYF. The full variable domain, rest sourced from reference TRBV28 and TRBJ1-3, is DVKVTQSSRYLVKRTGEKVFLECVQDMDHENMFWYRQDPGLGLRLIYFSYDVKMKEKGDIPEGYSVSREKKERFSLILESASTNQTSMYLCASSPGNTIYFGEGSWLTVV.

In this sample, this clone turned up a few times. The chain combines TRBV5-1 with TRBJ2-3, with D unresolved. Germline V gives CDR1 SGHRS, CDR2 YFSETQ. Trimming removed 1 base at V and 3 bases at J, with 9 bases between. The CDR3 loop spans 14 amino acids. CDR3 in amino acids: CASSLSQATDTQYF. CDR3 nucleotides: TGCGCCAGCAGCTTGAGTCAGGCGACAGATACGCAGTATTTT.

This sequence joins TRBV29-1 and TRBJ2-2; D is undetermined. The CDR3 consists of 13 residues. The V end lost 3 bases, the J end lost 2 bases, and 7 bases lay between the germline ends. Germline V gene lookup returns CDR1 SQVTM and CDR2 ANQGSEA. The CDR3 DNA is TGCAGCGTTGATTCAGGAAACACCGGGGAGCTGTTTTTT. This translates into CSVDSGNTGELFF.

The gene calls are TRBV30 and TRBJ1-5, with 9 bases that match TRBD1. Germline lookup yields CDR1 GTSNPN and CDR2 SVGIG (reference sequence). CDR3 length: 14 amino acids. J was trimmed by 3 bases and V by 2 bases; bases with no gene match: 2. The CDR3 bases are TGTGCCTGGAGTCGGACAGGGGACAATCAGCCCCAGCATTTT. Translated: CAWSRTGDNQPQHF.

This clone was counted only a few times. The rearrangement joins TRBV5-1 to TRBJ2-1; TRBD1 aligns across 8 bases. V shed 0 bases and J 7 bases; nucleotides not matched to a gene: 0. CDR1 and CDR2 from the germline V gene are SGHRS and YFSETQ. This CDR3 has 13 amino acids. CDR3 sequence reads: CASSLGTGNEQFF. The CDR3 DNA reads as TGCGCCAGCAGCTTGGGGACAGGGAATGAGCAGTTCTTC.

The rearrangement uses TRBV6-1 and TRBJ2-7; D not certain. V gave up 4 bases and J gave up 2 bases, with 6 bases separating them. There are 12 residues in the CDR3. Germline V CDR1 and CDR2: MNHNS, SASEGT. This CDR3 is CASSGTPYEQYF. The DNA for the CDR3 is TGTGCCAGCAGTGGGACGCCCTACGAGCAGTACTTC.

There are a few counts of this clone. The rearrangement joins TRBV9 to TRBJ1-1, with D maybe TRBD1 (5 bases). Deletions cut 0 bases from V and 1 base from J, with 7 bases between. The CDR3 totals 14 residues. Germline CDR1 reads SGDLS; CDR2 reads YYNGEE. CDR3 residues: CASSVGQGNTEAFF. The CDR3 nucleotides are TGTGCCAGCAGCGTAGGGCAGGGGAACACTGAAGCTTTCTTT.

The rearrangement uses TRBV25-1 and TRBJ1-2; no reliable D call. V shed 6 bases and J shed 5 bases, with 13 bases lying between them. CDR1 and CDR2 (germline): MGHDK, SYGVNS. CDR3 length: 13 amino acids. The CDR3 spells CASSKDGTYGYTF. Written as DNA, the CDR3 is TGTGCCAGCAGCAAGGACGGAACGTATGGCTACACCTTC.

This clone was recorded a few times. The chain joins TRBV7-6 to TRBJ2-7, with 8 nucleotides matching TRBD2. Germline values: CDR1 SGHVS, CDR2 FNYEAQ. V lost 0 bases and J lost 5; bases outside the gene matches: 6. The CDR3 length is 15 residues. The CDR3, as DNA: TGTGCCAGCAGCTTAGCCGGTGGGCGGGGGGACGAGCAGTACTTC. Translated: CASSLAGGRGDEQYF. The full variable domain, its missing parts supplied by reference TRBV7-6 and TRBJ2-7, is GAGVSQSPRYKVTKRGQDVALRCDPISGHVSLYWYRQALGQGPEFLTYFNYEAQQDKSGLPNDRFSAERPEGSISTLTIQRTEQRDSAMYRCASSLAGGRGDEQYFGPGTRLTVT.

The chain uses TRBV28 and TRBJ2-7; no definite D call. The CDR3 runs 10 residues. With 8 bases removed from V and 0 bases from J, the gap between germline ends came to 2 bases. Germline V gene sequence: CDR1 MDHEN, CDR2 SYDVKM. The CDR3: CASPSYEQYF. In nucleotides, the CDR3 is TGTGCCAGCCCCTCCTACGAGCAGTACTTC.

CDR3 DNA: TGTGCCAGCTCACCGGAACCGGGACAGGGGAGCAATCAGCCCCAGCATTTT. Translated: CASSPEPGQGSNQPQHF. V usage is TRBV18 and J usage is TRBJ1-5, with 10 bases fitting TRBD1. Germline V gives CDR1 KGHSH, CDR2 LQKENI. V shed 3 bases, J shed 1 base, and the junction held 6 bases outside the gene matches. This CDR3 contains 17 residues.

This clone came up once. Germline and junction disagree at one end, which may indicate a read error. This chain joins TRBV4-2 and TRBJ1-1, with 9 positions matching TRBD1. The CDR3 runs to 13 residues. CDR1 is LGHNA and CDR2 is YNFKEQ in the germline V gene. The CDR3 loop reads CASSLLWGQGFIF. CDR3 DNA sequence: TGTGCCAGCAGCCTCCTGTGGGGACAGGGCTTCATTTTT.

The V call is TRBV29-1, the J call TRBJ2-3; 8 bases match TRBD2. The CDR3 has 14 amino acids. Germline V gene sequence: CDR1 SQVTM, CDR2 ANQGSEA. Germline trimming cut 5 bases from V and 3 bases from J; bases unmatched to any gene: 7. The CDR3 loop is CSVIGLAPTDTQYF. The DNA of the CDR3 is TGCAGCGTTATTGGACTAGCCCCAACAGATACGCAGTATTTT.

The sample holds a few counts of this clone. The chain links TRBV29-1 to TRBJ2-3; 13 bases line up with TRBD2. The junction had 4 bases not matched to a gene; V was cut back by 3 bases and J by 4 bases. CDR3 length: 15 amino acids. The V gene's germline CDR1 is SQVTM and CDR2 ANQGSEA. The CDR3 loop is CSVEQLAGGSDTQYF. As DNA, the CDR3 is TGCAGCGTTGAGCAACTAGCGGGGGGGTCAGATACGCAGTATTTT.

The chain couples TRBV7-2 to TRBJ1-5; D is undetermined. This CDR3 contains 12 residues. Germline-derived CDR1 and CDR2 are SGHTA and FQGNSA. The V end was cut by 4 bases, the J end by 3 bases, with 4 bases between. In nucleotides, the CDR3 is TGTGCCAGCAGCTCGGTCAATCAGCCCCAGCATTTT. It codes for CASSSVNQPQHF.

The rearrangement joins TRBV30 to TRBJ1-5; D uncertain. V lost 2 bases to trimming and J lost 9 bases, with 11 bases between them. The CDR3 is 12 residues long. Germline-derived CDR1 and CDR2 are GTSNPN and SVGIG (reference sequence). The CDR3 is CAWSNFRGPQHF. CDR3 DNA sequence: TGTGCCTGGAGTAATTTCCGGGGGCCCCAGCATTTT. Complete variable domain (other parts from reference TRBV30 and TRBJ1-5): SQTIHQWPATLVQPVGSPLSLECTVEGTSNPNLYWYRQAAGRGLQLLFYSVGIGQISSEVPQNLSASRPQDRQFILSSKKLLLSDSGFYLCAWSNFRGPQHFGDGTRLSIL.

V and J are TRBV9 and TRBJ2-2; TRBD2 matches at 7 bases. J lost 2 bases, V lost 4 bases, and 8 bases had no gene match. This CDR3 comprises 16 residues. CDR1 is SGDLS, CDR2 YYNGEE, per germline. CDR3 amino acids: CASSPGKRGNTGELFF. In DNA form, the CDR3 reads TGTGCCAGCAGCCCAGGCAAGCGGGGCAACACCGGGGAGCTGTTTTTT.